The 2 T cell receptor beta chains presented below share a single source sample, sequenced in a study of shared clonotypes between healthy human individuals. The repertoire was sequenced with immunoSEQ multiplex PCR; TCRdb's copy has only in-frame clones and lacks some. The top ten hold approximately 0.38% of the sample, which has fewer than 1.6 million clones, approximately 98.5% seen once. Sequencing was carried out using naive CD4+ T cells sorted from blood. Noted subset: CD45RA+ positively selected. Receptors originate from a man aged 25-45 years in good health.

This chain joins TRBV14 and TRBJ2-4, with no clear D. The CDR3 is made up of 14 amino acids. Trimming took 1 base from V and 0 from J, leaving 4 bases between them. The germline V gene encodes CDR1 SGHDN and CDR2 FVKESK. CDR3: CASSQAGAKNIQYF. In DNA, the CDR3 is TGTGCCAGCAGCCAAGCGGGAGCCAAAAACATTCAGTACTTC.

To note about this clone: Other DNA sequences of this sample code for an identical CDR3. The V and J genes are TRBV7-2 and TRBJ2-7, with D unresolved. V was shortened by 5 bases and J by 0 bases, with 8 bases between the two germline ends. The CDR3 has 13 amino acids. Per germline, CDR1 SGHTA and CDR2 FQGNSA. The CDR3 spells CASSLPSSYEQYF. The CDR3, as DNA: TGTGCCAGCAGCCTCCCTAGCTCCTACGAGCAGTACTTC.